The 30 T cell receptor beta chains below come from one sample, sequenced in a study of CD8+ T cells in alopecia areata. RNA was extracted and reverse transcribed into cDNA as the sequencing template. Some clones are missing from TCRdb's copy, which holds only in-frame ones; the method was immunoSEQ multiplex PCR. The sample includes some 130,000 clones, around three fifths of them seen just once. This sample comprised CD4+ T cells sorted from blood, obtained at week 0. The receptor source for this set is a human donor with alopecia areata.

The chain employs TRBV30 and TRBJ1-4; D uncertain. Germline V lookup: CDR1 GTSNPN, CDR2 SVGIG (reference sequence). With 0 bases removed from V and 10 bases from J, the gap between germline ends came to 6 bases. The CDR3 totals 11 residues. The CDR3 DNA reads as TGTGCCTGGAGTGTCTCCGCAAAACTGTTTTTT. Amino acid sequence: CAWSVSAKLFF.

In this sample, this clone turned up a few times. The rearrangement joins TRBV10-3 to TRBJ2-4; TRBD2 agrees at 11 bases. Germline CDR1 is ENHRY and CDR2 is SYGVKD. V trimming: 2 bases; J trimming: 8 bases; junction bases outside the gene matches: 11. The CDR3 covers 17 residues. CDR3 in amino acids: CAISETRPTSGEDIQYF. The CDR3, as DNA: TGTGCCATCAGTGAGACGAGGCCGACTAGCGGGGAAGACATTCAGTACTTC.

This clone was counted a few times. The gene calls are TRBV30 and TRBJ1-2; 11 positions match TRBD1. This CDR3 spans 14 amino acids. V trimming: 4 bases; J trimming: 8 bases; junction bases outside the gene matches: 9. Germline values: CDR1 GTSNPN, CDR2 SVGIG (reference sequence). CDR3 DNA sequence: TGTGCCTGGATGTCGTGGGACAGGGGGGGCGGCTACACCTTC. Protein: CAWMSWDRGGGYTF.

The gene calls are TRBV5-6 and TRBJ2-7; D is perhaps TRBD1 (6 bases). The CDR3 runs to 16 residues. V was clipped by 0 bases and J by 1 base, with 14 bases between them. Germline V lookup: CDR1 SGHDT, CDR2 YYEEEE. The CDR3 loop reads CASSLVRTASSYEQYF. The DNA for the CDR3 is TGTGCCAGCAGCTTGGTGCGGACAGCATCTTCCTACGAGCAGTACTTC.

This clone was picked up a small number of times. The gene calls are TRBV2 and TRBJ2-2; the D is unclear. The CDR3 spans 15 residues. Trimming cost V 0 bases and J 2 bases, with 7 bases left between them. The germline CDR1 and CDR2 sequences are SNHLY and FYNNEI. CDR3 residues: CASSEAIRNTGELFF. CDR3 nucleotide sequence: TGTGCCAGCAGTGAAGCGATAAGAAACACCGGGGAGCTGTTTTTT. The full variable domain, in which reference TRBV2 and TRBJ2-2 provide the parts outside the CDR3, is EPEVTQTPSHQVTQMGQEVILRCVPISNHLYFYWYRQILGQKVEFLVSFYNNEISEKSEIFDDQFSVERPDGSNFTLKIRSTKLEDSAMYFCASSEAIRNTGELFFGEGSRLTVL.

This clone was seen a handful of times. This chain joins TRBV6-6 and TRBJ1-4; 9 bases fit TRBD1. V lost 6 bases and J lost 8; bases outside the gene matches: 4. CDR3 size: 13 residues. Germline CDR1 and CDR2: MNHNY and SVGAGI (reference sequence). CDR3 in DNA: TGTGCCAGCAGCGGACAGGGGAGGGAAAAACTGTTTTTT. Translating it yields CASSGQGREKLFF.

The gene calls are TRBV7-9 and TRBJ1-1; D is unresolved. CDR1 and CDR2 from the germline V gene are SEHNR and FQNEAQ (reference sequence). CDR3 length: 11 residues. V lost 9 bases and J lost 3, with 8 bases in between. This chain's CDR3 is CASAEDTEAFF. The CDR3 DNA reads as TGTGCCAGTGCTGAGGACACTGAAGCTTTCTTT.

The chain employs TRBV13 and TRBJ1-1; no clear D gene. The CDR3 length is 14 residues. In germline, CDR1 is PRHDT, CDR2 FYEKMQ (reference sequence). The V and J ends lost 3 bases and 3 bases respectively, with 11 bases between them. The CDR3: CASSFGLWDTEAFF. The CDR3 DNA reads TGTGCCAGCAGCTTTGGTCTTTGGGACACTGAAGCTTTCTTT.

This chain links TRBV5-1 with TRBJ2-7, with 7 bases that match TRBD1. The CDR3 consists of 14 residues. Germline V CDR1 and CDR2: SGHRS, YFSETQ. The trim removed 0 bases at V and 2 bases at J, leaving 2 bases unmatched. CDR3: CASSLEGAPYEQYF. The CDR3 DNA is TGCGCCAGCAGCTTGGAGGGGGCACCCTACGAGCAGTACTTC.

The chain recombines TRBV4-1 with TRBJ2-2; 10 nucleotides agree with TRBD2. Germline CDR1 is MGHRA and CDR2 is YSYEKL. V trimming: 3 bases; J trimming: 0 bases; junction bases outside the gene matches: 4. The CDR3 consists of 17 residues. DNA of the CDR3: TGCGCCAGCAGCCAGGCTAGCGGGGGTTCGAACACCGGGGAGCTGTTTTTT. It encodes CASSQASGGSNTGELFF.

This clone was observed a few times. V usage is TRBV4-3 and J usage is TRBJ2-3, with D uncertain. There are 15 residues in the CDR3. Between the trimmed V and J ends, which lost 0 bases and 0 bases, there was a span of 7 bases. Germline values: CDR1 LGHNA, CDR2 YSLEER. The DNA of the CDR3 is TGCGCCAGCAGCCAAGAGCAGACAAGCACAGATACGCAGTATTTT. It translates to CASSQEQTSTDTQYF.

This chain joins TRBV10-3 and TRBJ2-5, with 14 positions matching TRBD2. CDR1 and CDR2 (germline): ENHRY, SYGVKD. V lost 4 bases to trimming and J lost 6 bases; unmatched junction nucleotides: 1. This CDR3 contains 14 residues. As DNA, the CDR3 is TGTGCCATCAGTGGACTAGCGGGGGGGAAGACCCAGTACTTC. Its translation: CAISGLAGGKTQYF.

V gene TRBV6-5 combines with J gene TRBJ2-5; D remains unclear. The CDR3 contains 13 residues. CDR1 is MNHEY and CDR2 is SVGAGI in the germline V gene. Trimming removed 2 bases at V and 1 base at J, with 5 bases between. The CDR3 region is CASSYRRQETQYF. DNA for the CDR3: TGTGCCAGCAGTTACAGACGCCAAGAGACCCAGTACTTC.

This clone was recorded once. V and J are TRBV28 and TRBJ2-1; 12 positions agree with TRBD2. Per the germline V gene, CDR1 is MDHEN and CDR2 is SYDVKM. V was pared by 8 bases and J by 7 bases, with 9 bases of the junction left unmatched. This CDR3 spans 15 amino acids. The CDR3 protein is CASRRLAGVMNEQFF. CDR3 bases: TGTGCCAGCCGAAGACTAGCGGGGGTGATGAATGAGCAGTTCTTC. The whole variable domain, remainder taken from reference TRBV28 and TRBJ2-1, is DVKVTQSSRYLVKRTGEKVFLECVQDMDHENMFWYRQDPGLGLRLIYFSYDVKMKEKGDIPEGYSVSREKKERFSLILESASTNQTSMYLCASRRLAGVMNEQFFGPGTRLTVL.

This clone was seen a handful of times. CDR3 sequence reads: CASTAWELSEYEQYF. DNA of the CDR3: TGCGCCAGCACTGCGTGGGAGCTCTCCGAATACGAGCAGTACTTC. The chain couples TRBV5-1 to TRBJ2-7, with D possibly TRBD2 on 5 matching bases. Germline V gene lookup returns CDR1 SGHRS and CDR2 YFSETQ. The CDR3 consists of 15 residues. The V gene lost 6 bases and the J gene lost 4 bases, with 20 bases spanning the gap.

This rearrangement joins TRBV2 to TRBJ2-7; TRBD2 is a possible D gene (6 bases). This CDR3 is built from 13 residues. Trimming left V 8 bases short and J 2 bases short, with 13 bases between. CDR1 is SNHLY, CDR2 FYNNEI, per germline. The CDR3, as DNA: TGTGCCAGCTGCGGGGACGGCCCCTACGAGCAGTACTTC. This codes for CASCGDGPYEQYF.

This clone was counted a few times. V and J are TRBV6-6 and TRBJ2-7, with a possible D match to TRBD1 (5 bases). V was pared by 6 bases and J by 0 bases, with 18 bases between. Germline V lookup: CDR1 MNHNY, CDR2 SVGAGI (reference sequence). The CDR3 runs to 16 residues. The CDR3, as DNA: TGTGCCAGCAGCCCTCGGCAGGGCGGTAGCTCCTACGAGCAGTACTTC. Its translation is CASSPRQGGSSYEQYF.

The gene calls are TRBV19 and TRBJ2-3; weak D call: TRBD2 (6 bases). Deletions cut 7 bases from V and 0 bases from J, with 14 bases between. This CDR3 contains 15 residues. The V gene's germline CDR1 is LNHDA and CDR2 SQIVND (reference sequence). CDR3 sequence reads: CASTRGTGSTDTQYF. CDR3 DNA sequence: TGTGCCAGTACCCGGGGGACGGGTAGCACAGATACGCAGTATTTT.

This chain uses TRBV15 with TRBJ1-2; a weak D match, TRBD1 (6 bases). Germline loops: CDR1 LNHNV, CDR2 YYDKDF (reference sequence). The CDR3 has 16 residues. Trimming pared 3 bases from V and 2 bases from J, leaving 16 bases between. CDR3 residues: CATSSARDTQNYGYTF. DNA for the CDR3: TGTGCCACCAGCAGCGCCCGGGACACCCAGAACTATGGCTACACCTTC.

Only a few counts were recorded for this clone. The chain employs TRBV7-2 and TRBJ2-7; D remains unclear. The germline V and J ends were trimmed by 4 bases and 9 bases, with 16 bases remaining between them. The CDR3 has 13 amino acids. Germline V gene sequence: CDR1 SGHTA, CDR2 FQGNSA. CDR3: CASSSMQRDPQYF. As DNA, the CDR3 is TGTGCCAGCAGCTCCATGCAGAGAGATCCGCAGTACTTC.

CDR3 sequence reads: CASSPPGGNLEQYF. Here the CDR3 DNA reads TGTGCCAGCTCACCCCCGGGAGGCAATTTGGAGCAGTACTTC. The chain employs TRBV18 and TRBJ2-7; 7 bases agree with TRBD2. The ends lost 3 bases at V and 7 bases at J; junction bases unmatched: 9. CDR1 is KGHSH and CDR2 is LQKENI in the germline V gene. The CDR3 runs 14 residues.

This chain connects TRBV7-2 to TRBJ2-7; 9 positions agree with TRBD2. Losses at the gene ends were 5 bases for V and 6 bases for J; bases not matched to a gene: 8. Per the germline V gene, CDR1 is SGHTA and CDR2 is FQGNSA. The CDR3 extends over 14 amino acids. CDR3 region: CASSIGTSRREQYF. The CDR3 DNA sequence: TGTGCCAGCAGCATCGGGACTAGCCGCCGCGAGCAGTACTTC.

This rearrangement joins TRBV7-2 to TRBJ1-1; the D is unclear. Germline V CDR1 and CDR2: SGHTA, FQGNSA. CDR3 length: 13 residues. Trimming removed 2 bases from V and 5 bases from J, with 9 bases in between. The CDR3 coding sequence is TGTGCCAGCAGCTTATTGGAGGAAACTGAAGCTTTCTTT. As protein: CASSLLEETEAFF.

This chain uses TRBV2 with TRBJ2-3; no clear D gene. V was shortened by 6 bases and J by 0 bases, with 4 bases between the two germline ends. CDR3 size: 12 residues. CDR1 is SNHLY, CDR2 FYNNEI, per germline. Here the CDR3 reads CASRESTDTQYF. CDR3 in DNA: TGTGCCAGCAGGGAAAGCACAGATACGCAGTATTTT.

This chain joins TRBV4-2 and TRBJ2-7; D uncertain. CDR3 size: 14 residues. With 3 bases removed from V and 1 base from J, the gap between germline ends came to 10 bases. Germline V gene data show CDR1 as LGHNA and CDR2 as YNFKEQ. CDR3 residues: CASSQERASYEQYF. The CDR3 nucleotides read TGTGCCAGCAGCCAGGAACGGGCTTCCTACGAGCAGTACTTC.

The chain couples TRBV28 to TRBJ2-7, with 9 bases fitting TRBD2. V was clipped by 3 bases and J by 2 bases; unmatched bases: 2. Germline assignment: CDR1 MDHEN and CDR2 SYDVKM. The CDR3 is 14 residues long. In DNA form, the CDR3 reads TGTGCCAGCAGTTTGACTAGCGGTACCTACGAGCAGTACTTC. Protein sequence: CASSLTSGTYEQYF.

The chain employs TRBV9 and TRBJ1-2, with 7 bases lining up with TRBD1. The CDR3 consists of 15 residues. J was trimmed by 2 bases and V by 4 bases; bases with no gene match: 8. Germline CDR1 is SGDLS and CDR2 is YYNGEE. The CDR3 loop is CASSRQGRSNYGYTF. Here the CDR3 DNA reads TGTGCCAGCAGCAGACAGGGTAGGAGCAACTATGGCTACACCTTC.

This chain links TRBV5-1 with TRBJ2-1; D perhaps matches TRBD2 (5 bases). Germline V gene sequence: CDR1 SGHRS, CDR2 YFSETQ. CDR3 length: 14 residues. The V gene lost 7 bases and the J gene lost 4 bases, with 15 bases spanning the gap. The CDR3 nucleotides are TGCGCCAGCGGTTCTAGCACTCTATACAATGAGCAGTTCTTC. This encodes CASGSSTLYNEQFF.

The rearrangement uses TRBV10-3 and TRBJ2-5; no firm D call. V was shortened by 0 bases and J by 0 bases, with 2 bases between the two germline ends. Looked up from germline, CDR1 is ENHRY and CDR2 is SYGVKD. The CDR3 is made up of 13 amino acids. CDR3 nucleotides: TGTGCCATCAGTGAGTCCTACCAAGAGACCCAGTACTTC. Translated: CAISESYQETQYF.

The V and J genes are TRBV4-2 and TRBJ2-1; no firm D call. The CDR3 consists of 15 residues. Per germline, CDR1 LGHNA and CDR2 YNFKEQ. V was trimmed by 2 bases and J by 6 bases, leaving 14 bases between them. CDR3 loop: CASSQRQTILNEQFF. As DNA, the CDR3 is TGTGCCAGCAGCCAACGGCAGACGATCCTCAATGAGCAGTTCTTC.